What follows is one T cell receptor (beta chain) and its context. What it binds is unknown. The sample comes from a study of T cell repertoires in cytomegalovirus infection. TCRdb analysed the reads with MiXCR anew, one entry per CDR3 protein. The table lists roughly 990,000 distinct CDR3 sequences, around 30% of them singletons, with roughly 13% in the top ten. The CDR3 is 12 amino acids. V was clipped by 6 bases and J by 4 bases, with 9 bases between them. The germline gives CDR1 MNHEY, CDR2 SVGAGI. The source material was cultured CD8+ T cells from PBMCs, sampled from culture after CMV antigen stimulation. The rearrangement uses TRBV6-5 and TRBJ1-1; D unresolved. The origin of this receptor is a human donor in good health (CMV status not recorded). Some clones in this sample may be carry-over from other donors' samples. In DNA, the CDR3 is TGTGCCAGCAGGGACCTAGGCACTGAAGCTTTCTTT. This codes for CASRDLGTEAFF.